What follows is one T cell receptor (beta chain) and its context. This clonotype was recorded a few times. The antigen it recognizes is unknown. Base quality data are lacking; no much larger clone is found one base away. The data stem from a study of T-cell memory formation after mild COVID-19 (dated by TCRdb to the early 2020s). With respect to the entire study: Most TCR sequence clusters were specific to one of the two donors. Two young, previously healthy adult volunteers made up the cohort, one male and one female. T-cell clones expanding and contracting after mild COVID-19 in a couple of donors were tracked by longitudinal TCRalpha and TCRbeta repertoire sequencing.

The germline V gene (reference sequence) gives CDR1 as GTSNPN and CDR2 as SVGIG. From the cysteine up to the phenylalanine, the CDR3 has a length of 16 residues. Only CDR3 DNA remains: 48 bases, in frame from the first base. Here V drops 8 bases and J drops 0 bases, and the junction holds 14 bases not matched to any gene. Results and caveats for the whole study, not just this receptor: Some responding clones were detected in pre-infection memory, suggesting pre-existing cross-reactive memory T cells joined the SARS-CoV-2 response. Contracting CD4+ clones turned up mainly in the CM and EM memory subsets, whereas EMRA was where CD8+ clones were enriched. Only two mild cases were covered by the study, and larger cohorts that include severe cases with pre-infection samples were considered necessary. Clones that contracted from day 15 to 85 showed balanced CD4/CD8 phenotypes, whereas a second wave of clones that expanded from day 15 to 37 leaned towards CD4+. The second-wave clones that peaked on day 37 were not confirmed to be SARS-CoV-2 specific.

PBMCs were isolated by Ficoll-Paque density gradient centrifugation. TCRdb shows the sequencer as Illumina NovaSeq 6000. Using 5'RACE with constant-segment primers, TCRalpha and TCRbeta cDNA libraries were constructed, with sample barcodes and unique molecular identifiers added in the process. RNA was extracted from every sample with Trizol reagent. Amplification of the libraries took two PCR steps, and the second step added a second sample barcode plus Illumina TruSeq adapters. The libraries were sequenced on an Illumina NovaSeq using 2 x 150 bp paired-end reads. Regarding the original processing steps: Reads were demultiplexed and collapsed into UMI-guided consensus sequences with migec v1.2.7. With mixcr v2.1.11, UMI consensuses were aligned to TRA and TRB V and J templates and assembled into clonotypes. Expanded or contracted clonotypes were those called significant by both edgeR and NoisET, with noise models trained on biological replicates. For edgeR calls, the cutoffs were a false discovery rate-adjusted p below 0.01 and a log2 fold-change threshold of 1. As an exploratory analysis of dynamics, max-normalized trajectories of the 1000 most abundant clonotypes were examined by PCA with hierarchical clustering. Separately sequenced CD4+ and CD8+ repertoires were used to assign a CD4 or CD8 phenotype to each responding clone. In-frame beta chains were kept once TCRdb had trimmed the public reads at Q25 with fastp and called clones with MiXCR. Under each unique CDR3 protein, matching rows form one entry showing the most common genes and DNA. V and J calls and clone size were set by TCRdb, not the authors. This sample has about 350,000 distinct CDR3 sequences in its table, and around 20% of those were observed once. Over 20% of the sample lies in the top ten.

The source is a man in his late teens or twenties who had mild COVID-19 (a few samples of this study predate the infection). The sample titles of this study are shuffled in the database, so cell type and time point are left out; the donor was told from shared clones. Recombination connected TRBV30 to TRBJ1-1, with TRBD1 matching 8 junction bases. Sequenced: PBMCs or a T cell subset sorted from them (not recorded which). At the DNA level, the sequence is TGTGCCGTGATACTGGACAGGGAATTCATGAACACTGAAGCTTTCTTT. Translation gives CAVILDREFMNTEAFF. Supplemented by the reference TRBV30 and TRBJ1-1 proteins around the CDR3, the complete variable domain is SQTIHQWPATLVQPVGSPLSLECTVEGTSNPNLYWYRQAAGRGLQLLFYSVGIGQISSEVPQNLSASRPQDRQFILSSKKLLLSDSGFYLCAVILDREFMNTEAFFGQGTRLTVV.